This T cell receptor beta chain was captured by sequencing in a study of beta chain features in type 1 diabetes. General study results and limits: Fewer junction insertions and more nucleotide deletions appeared in type 1 diabetes patients.

Worth noting for this clone: No antigen is known for it.

The CDR3 contains 13 residues. CDR1 and CDR2 (germline): GTSNPN, SVGIG (reference sequence). V was trimmed by 3 bases and J by 5 bases, leaving 14 bases between them. The isolated RNA, all of it, was reverse transcribed, so expressed TCRB transcripts were what got sequenced. Assay: immunoSEQ multiplex PCR; the TCRdb copy retains only in-frame clones and omits some. The table has approximately 470,000 clones, approximately 31% seen once; the top ten hold 0.05% to 0.065%. The collection from each donor was one heparinised blood draw averaging roughly 0.12 L. The chain couples TRBV30 to TRBJ2-7; perhaps D is TRBD1 or TRBD2 (6 bases each). This TCR was sampled from a man aged 18 to 35 in good health. The sequenced material came from naive CD4+ T cells from blood. CDR3 sequence: CAWSNLGGNEQYF. CDR3 in DNA: TGTGCCTGGAGCAATTTAGGGGGGAACGAGCAGTACTTC.